The 12 T cell receptor beta chains below come from one sample, sequenced in a study of cytomegalovirus exposure and HLA in healthy donors (dated by TCRdb to 2016 to 2017). Libraries were constructed by the immunoSEQ multiplex PCR assay. For the multiplex PCR, a mixture combining 60 forward primers for TCR Vbeta segments and 13 reverse primers for TCR Jbeta segments was used. What TCRdb holds here is the immuneACCESS table cut down to in-frame rearrangements. Part of the clones is not present; checked against another copy, under half of the missing clones reflect an unresolved V gene, and the others are unexplained. The sample's records list around 84,000 clones. The ten most abundant clones make up about 4.6% of the sample. The sequenced sample consisted of PBMCs. All receptors come from a man aged 30-40 years in good health and CMV-seronegative.

The chain employs TRBV10-3 and TRBJ1-4, with 7 bases fitting TRBD1. Germline values: CDR1 ENHRY, CDR2 SYGVKD. The V and J ends lost 3 bases and 5 bases, in that order; junction bases with no gene match: 6. This CDR3 contains 15 residues. CDR3 region: CAISDSDRANEKLFF. As DNA, the CDR3 is TGTGCCATCAGTGATAGCGACAGGGCAAATGAAAAACTGTTTTTT.

This sequence joins TRBV28 and TRBJ2-7, with 13 bases aligning to TRBD2. The CDR3 spans 16 residues. The J segment lost 2 bases and the V segment lost 2 bases, leaving 3 bases of the junction unmatched. CDR1 MDHEN and CDR2 SYDVKM come from the germline V gene. Here the CDR3 DNA reads TGTGCCAGCAGTTTAGTAACTAGCGGGGGGGCCTACGAGCAGTACTTC. This gives the protein CASSLVTSGGAYEQYF.

The V and J genes are TRBV11-2 and TRBJ2-5, with D possibly TRBD2 on 5 matching bases. Germline CDR1 reads SGHAT; CDR2 reads FQNNGV. Between the trimmed V and J ends, which lost 5 bases and 10 bases, there was a span of 20 bases. The length of the CDR3 is 14 residues. The CDR3 nucleotides are TGTGCCAGCAGCCCCCCGCGGGCCGGGCAAGACCAGTACTTC. This sequence encodes CASSPPRAGQDQYF.

This chain uses TRBV18 with TRBJ1-2; unclear D gene. Germline values: CDR1 KGHSH, CDR2 LQKENI. V was clipped by 1 base and J by 6 bases, with 9 bases between them. This CDR3 has 13 residues. The CDR3: CASSPQSRHGYTF. For the CDR3, the DNA is TGTGCCAGCTCACCACAGTCCAGGCATGGCTACACCTTC.

The V and J genes are TRBV4-2 and TRBJ2-5; TRBD2 might be the D (6 bases). CDR1 is LGHNA, CDR2 YNFKEQ, per germline. The ends were cut back, 1 base at V and 5 bases at J, with 20 bases in the middle. The CDR3 runs 17 residues. CDR3 bases: TGTGCCAGCAGCCAAGGCGGGACGGGGGAGTGGGGCGAGACCCAGTACTTC. It specifies CASSQGGTGEWGETQYF.

This chain connects TRBV4-1 to TRBJ1-2; 9 bases map to TRBD1. The CDR3 is 16 residues long. Trimming at V came to 0 bases and at J to 8 bases, leaving 10 bases not matched to a gene. Germline loops: CDR1 MGHRA, CDR2 YSYEKL. CDR3 region: CASSQEELQGADGYTF. In nucleotides, the CDR3 is TGCGCCAGCAGCCAAGAAGAGCTACAGGGGGCGGACGGCTACACCTTC.

J is TRBJ1-2 and V is TRBV7-8; 8 nucleotides match TRBD1. Germline CDR1 reads SGHVS; CDR2 reads FQNEAQ. This CDR3 comprises 13 residues. J lost 6 bases, V lost 3 bases, and 3 bases had no gene match. CDR3 sequence reads: CASSFRTGNGYTF. The CDR3 coding sequence is TGTGCCAGCAGCTTCCGGACAGGGAATGGCTACACCTTC.

V usage is TRBV29-1 and J usage is TRBJ1-4; 11 bases fit TRBD1. After removal of 1 base from V and 10 bases from J, the junction contained 17 bases not matched to a gene. CDR3 size: 18 residues. Germline-derived CDR1 and CDR2 are SQVTM and ANQGSEA. The chain's CDR3 is CSVEVRGTGGFGVGKLFF. CDR3 in DNA: TGCAGCGTTGAAGTCCGGGGGACAGGGGGTTTCGGCGTGGGAAAACTGTTTTTT.

The chain uses TRBV4-2 and TRBJ2-1; the match to TRBD2 covers 7 bases. The CDR3 runs 16 residues. Trimming took 0 bases from V and 7 from J; bases not matched to a gene: 9. CDR1 and CDR2 (germline): LGHNA, YNFKEQ. The DNA for the CDR3 is TGTGCCAGCAGCCAAGATGTAACACTAGCGCTTAATGAGCAGTTCTTC. Protein: CASSQDVTLALNEQFF.

The V call is TRBV27, the J call TRBJ2-5; 13 bases fit TRBD2. Germline loops: CDR1 MNHEY, CDR2 SMNVEV (reference sequence). This CDR3 spans 15 amino acids. V gave up 5 bases and J gave up 5 bases; unmatched junction bases: 5. The CDR3 spells CASSLGLAGVETQYF. CDR3 coding DNA: TGTGCCAGCAGTCTCGGACTAGCGGGGGTGGAGACCCAGTACTTC.

This chain uses TRBV15 with TRBJ1-1, with TRBD1 as a possible D gene (5 bases). Deletions cut 1 base from V and 7 bases from J, with 10 bases between. CDR3 length: 13 amino acids. Per the germline V gene, CDR1 is LNHNV and CDR2 is YYDKDF (reference sequence). In DNA, the CDR3 is TGTGCCACCAGCAGAGTGACAGAGATTGAAGCTTTCTTT. Its protein product is CATSRVTEIEAFF.

V gene TRBV5-1 combines with J gene TRBJ2-7; 7 bases are shared with TRBD1. Unmatched junction bases numbered 6, after V lost 4 bases and J lost 2 bases. The CDR3 consists of 14 residues. CDR1 and CDR2 from the germline V gene are SGHRS and YFSETQ. The CDR3 DNA is TGCGCCAGCAGCCCAAAGACAGGGACCTACGAGCAGTACTTC. Amino acid sequence: CASSPKTGTYEQYF.